Below, 30 T cell receptor beta chains from the same sample are listed, as sequenced in a study of breast tumors, draining lymph nodes, adjacent tissues (dated by TCRdb to about 2016). The lymph node samples were taken from the axillary draining lymph nodes of breast cancer patients. The library was produced with multiplex PCR. TCRdb names Illumina HiSeq 2000 as the instrument used. In-frame beta chains were kept once TCRdb had trimmed the public reads at Q25 with fastp and called clones with MiXCR. Each record represents a unique CDR3 protein, reported with the most common genes and DNA among its rows. The sample yields around 150,000 distinct CDR3 sequences; roughly 33% were counted once. Of the sample, approximately 2.3% falls within the top ten clones. The sequencing sample was made of axillary lymph node tissue. The receptors derive from a female donor with breast cancer. Some clones in this sample may be carry-over from other donors' samples.

The chain couples TRBV7-9 to TRBJ2-5; 15 bases align to TRBD2. Germline CDR1 SEHNR, CDR2 FQNEAQ (reference sequence). This CDR3 comprises 17 residues. The ends lost 2 bases at V and 5 bases at J; junction bases unmatched: 6. CDR3 in amino acids: CASSLRTSGRAGETQYF. CDR3 in DNA: TGTGCCAGCAGCTTAAGGACTAGCGGGAGGGCCGGGGAGACCCAGTACTTC.

This clonotype was detected many times. CDR3 bases: TGTGCCAGCAGGGGAGGGGGACTCCTCGGGAATGGCTACACCTTC. It encodes CASRGGGLLGNGYTF. The chain joins TRBV12-3 or TRBV12-4 to TRBJ1-2, with a tentative D call TRBD1 (6 bases). V lost 6 bases and J 6 bases, leaving 20 bases between the germline ends. The CDR3 extends over 15 amino acids.

This clonotype was detected ten times or more. This chain uses TRBV4-3 with TRBJ2-1; 9 bases align to TRBD2. Unmatched junction bases numbered 5, after V lost 2 bases and J lost 6 bases. The CDR3 contains 15 residues. Germline V gives CDR1 LGHNA, CDR2 YSLEER. DNA of the CDR3: TGCGCCAGCAGCCAAACGGGACTAGCTGCCAATGAGCAGTTCTTC. Amino acids: CASSQTGLAANEQFF.

This clonotype was observed at least ten times. The V call is TRBV19, the J call TRBJ2-3; D ambiguous. Germline CDR1 LNHDA, CDR2 SQIVND (reference sequence). Trimming stripped 3 bases from V and 5 bases from J, with 21 bases between. There are 17 residues in the CDR3. The CDR3 is CASSIWVPTRVGDTQYF. The CDR3 DNA follows: TGTGCCAGTAGTATTTGGGTTCCGACAAGGGTGGGAGATACGCAGTATTTT.

This clonotype showed up just a few times. The chain employs TRBV2 and TRBJ1-1; D not certain. This CDR3 has 13 amino acids. V was clipped by 5 bases and J by 1 base, with 8 bases between them. Germline V gene data show CDR1 as SNHLY and CDR2 as FYNNEI. The CDR3 loop is CASSPVPNTEAFF. CDR3 bases: TGTGCCAGCAGTCCGGTACCGAACACTGAAGCTTTCTTT. The full variable domain, completed using reference TRBV2 and TRBJ1-1, is EPEVTQTPSHQVTQMGQEVILRCVPISNHLYFYWYRQILGQKVEFLVSFYNNEISEKSEIFDDQFSVERPDGSNFTLKIRSTKLEDSAMYFCASSPVPNTEAFFGQGTRLTVV.

This clonotype was seen many times. The chain is built from TRBV7-9 and TRBJ2-2, with no clear D. This CDR3 has 14 residues. Deletions cut 1 base from V and 5 bases from J, with 8 bases between. Germline CDR1 is SEHNR and CDR2 is FQNEAQ (reference sequence). The CDR3, as DNA: TGTGCCAGCAGCTTAGGCCAGCCGACCGGGGAGCTGTTTTTT. Its protein is CASSLGQPTGELFF.

V gene TRBV10-1 combines with J gene TRBJ2-1; TRBD2 matches 16 bases. CDR3 length equals 22 residues. Germline loops: CDR1 WNHNN, CDR2 SYGVQD (reference sequence). V trimming: 2 bases; J trimming: 2 bases; junction bases outside the gene matches: 15. CDR3 amino acids: CASSESTTGLAGGLRPYNEQFF. DNA for the CDR3: TGCGCCAGCAGTGAGAGTACAACGGGACTAGCGGGGGGGCTTCGCCCCTACAATGAGCAGTTCTTC.

This clonotype was detected many times. The junction does not match germline at one end; this may be a read error. The chain uses TRBV7-7 and TRBJ2-3; 11 bases are shared with TRBD2. The CDR3 runs 15 residues. The germline CDR1 and CDR2 sequences are SSHAT and FNYEAQ (reference sequence). CDR3 sequence reads: CASSSTSGVTDTQYF. The DNA of the CDR3 is TGTGCTAGCAGCTCGACTAGCGGGGTCACAGATACGCAGTATTTT. Drawing the rest from reference TRBV7-7 and TRBJ2-3, the complete variable domain is GAGVSQSPRYKVTKRGQDVTLRCDPISSHATLYWYQQALGQGPEFLTYFNYEAQPDKSGLPSDRFSAERPEGSISTLTIQRTEQRDSAMYRCASSSTSGVTDTQYFGPGTRLTVL.

Worth noting for this clonotype: This could be a read error, since a much larger clone is one nucleotide away. Likely a read error: the CDR3 ends without its conserved phenylalanine or tryptophan. The chain joins TRBV6-1 to TRBJ1-5; 9 bases are a match to TRBD1. This CDR3 comprises 17 residues. Germline V CDR1 and CDR2: MNHNS, SASEGT. V dropped 6 bases and J dropped 6; count of bases not matched to a gene: 15. In DNA form, the CDR3 reads TGTGCCAGCAGCCCAACGGGGACAGGGCTAATGGTTCAGCCCCAGCATATT. As protein: CASSPTGTGLMVQPQHI.

Ten or more counts support this clonotype. Possible read error: a much larger clone is one base away. V gene TRBV20-1 combines with J gene TRBJ1-6; TRBD1 matches at 10 bases. The V gene end was trimmed by 5 bases and the J gene end by 6 bases; junction bases not matched to a gene: 10. Germline CDR1 reads DFQATT; CDR2 reads SNEGSKA (reference sequence). The CDR3 covers 16 residues. CDR3 sequence (DNA): TGCAGTGCTCCGCGGACCGGGACAGGGGCTAATTCACCCCTCCACTTT. Translating it yields CSAPRTGTGANSPLHF.

This clonotype showed up many times. At one of its ends the junction is not consistent with the germline gene, which may arise from a read error. This rearrangement joins TRBV19 to TRBJ2-5; TRBD2 matches 14 bases. Germline loops: CDR1 LNHDA, CDR2 SQIVND (reference sequence). The CDR3 loop spans 17 amino acids. The CDR3 DNA reads TGTGCCAGTAGTCCCGGGACTAGCGGGGGATTAAGAGGGAGCCAGTCCTTC. Residues: CASSPGTSGGLRGSQSF.

In its sample, this clonotype was seen many times. The CDR3 loop is CASSRDINSPLHF. CDR3 DNA sequence: TGCGCCAGCAGTAGGGACATAAATTCACCCCTCCACTTT. V is TRBV10-1 and J is TRBJ1-6; D possibly corresponds to TRBD1 (6 bases). With 5 bases removed from V and 7 bases from J, the gap between germline ends came to 9 bases. CDR3 size: 13 residues. Germline CDR1 is WNHNN and CDR2 is SYGVQD (reference sequence).

About this clonotype: A much larger clonotype is one base distant, so this may be a read error. V gene TRBV14 combines with J gene TRBJ2-5; D unclear. Per the germline V gene, CDR1 is SGHDN and CDR2 is FVKESK. The V end was cut by 4 bases, the J end by 4 bases, with 13 bases between. The CDR3 consists of 14 residues. The CDR3 protein is CASSLRGYRETQYF. The CDR3 DNA is TGTGCCAGCAGCCTTCGAGGCTACCGAGAGACCCAGTACTTC.

This clonotype was counted ten times or more. The chain joins TRBV6-5 to TRBJ2-3; 7 bases are a match to TRBD1. Looked up from germline, CDR1 is MNHEY and CDR2 is SVGAGI. The CDR3 contains 14 residues. J lost 6 bases, V lost 2 bases, and 5 bases had no gene match. For the CDR3, the DNA is TGTGCCAGCAGTTACAGGGGGCTCAAGGATACGCAGTATTTT. It encodes CASSYRGLKDTQYF.

V and J are TRBV20-1 and TRBJ1-5; weak D call: TRBD1 (6 bases). In germline, CDR1 is DFQATT, CDR2 SNEGSKA (reference sequence). V lost 5 bases, J lost 7 bases, and 15 bases lay in between. This CDR3 is 13 amino acids long. CDR3 loop: CSALKGGEQPQHF. The CDR3 DNA reads as TGCAGTGCTCTAAAGGGGGGGGAGCAGCCCCAGCATTTT.

As for this clonotype: This CDR3 fails to terminate in the conserved phenylalanine or tryptophan, so it likely reflects a read error. No DNA is shown, since the ends of the CDR3 on it are uncertain; the CDR3 is the one TCRdb lists. This chain links TRBV24-1 with TRBJ2-7; the D call in the table, TRBD1, was not verified against the DNA. The CDR3 is 10 residues long, counting both termini. Germline V gene data show CDR1 as KGHDR and CDR2 as SFDVKD. CDR3 residues: CATSDFPLNT.

This clonotype was counted ten times or more. DNA of the CDR3: TGTGCCAGCAGTGAAGTTCGAGGCTACACCTTC. Translation: CASSEVRGYTF. This chain uses TRBV2 with TRBJ1-2; D unclear. CDR3 size: 11 residues. Germline V gives CDR1 SNHLY, CDR2 FYNNEI. Trimming removed 1 base at V and 8 bases at J, with 5 bases between. Based on the CDR3 plus reference TRBV2 and TRBJ1-2, the full variable domain is EPEVTQTPSHQVTQMGQEVILRCVPISNHLYFYWYRQILGQKVEFLVSFYNNEISEKSEIFDDQFSVERPDGSNFTLKIRSTKLEDSAMYFCASSEVRGYTFGSGTRLTVV.

This clonotype was seen at least ten times. The chain employs TRBV6-2 or TRBV6-3 and TRBJ1-5; weak D call: TRBD1 (6 bases). CDR1 is MNHEY and CDR2 is SVGEGT in the germline V gene. There are 15 residues in the CDR3. Trimming removed 6 bases from V and 6 bases from J, with 18 bases in between. The CDR3 DNA sequence: TGTGCCAGCAGACGGAACGACCCACAGGGTCAGCCCCAGCATTTT. It encodes CASRRNDPQGQPQHF.

In the case of this clonotype: At one end the junction does not follow the germline gene, possibly because of a read error. The chain employs TRBV7-3 and TRBJ2-3, with D perhaps assigned TRBD1 or TRBD2 (5 bases each). The germline CDR1 and CDR2 sequences are SGHTA and FQGTGA. The CDR3 length is 15 residues. CDR3 sequence (DNA): TGTGCCGGCAGCTTAGGGGCTAGCTACACAGATACGCAGTATTTT. Translating it yields CAGSLGASYTDTQYF.

The sample holds many counts of this clonotype. V usage is TRBV5-1 and J usage is TRBJ2-5, with 7 bases matching TRBD1. The CDR3 has 15 residues. The junction had 8 bases not matched to a gene; V was cut back by 5 bases and J by 1 base. Per germline, CDR1 SGHRS and CDR2 YFSETQ. Here the CDR3 reads CASSYSRQGQETQYF. DNA of the CDR3: TGCGCCAGCAGTTATTCCCGACAGGGCCAAGAGACCCAGTACTTC.

This clonotype came up many times. The CDR3 sequence: CASSYSVYRGPGYGYTF. The CDR3 region has the DNA TGTGCCAGCAGTTACTCAGTGTACAGGGGTCCTGGCTATGGCTACACCTTC. V usage is TRBV6-5 and J usage is TRBJ1-2, with 7 positions matching TRBD1. With 0 bases clipped from V and 4 bases from J, the junction kept 11 bases outside the gene matches. The CDR3 extends over 17 amino acids. Germline V CDR1 and CDR2: MNHEY, SVGAGI.

A remark on this clonotype: The germline gene is not matched at one end of the junction; a read error may be the cause. The rearrangement uses TRBV4-2 and TRBJ2-5; tentatively, D is TRBD1 or TRBD2 (6 bases each). The CDR3 is 15 residues long. Germline CDR1 LGHNA, CDR2 YNFKEQ. CDR3 sequence (DNA): TGTGCCAGCAGCCAGTATGGGGGGCGTCAAGAGACCCAGTGCTTC. Translation gives CASSQYGGRQETQCF.

This clonotype was picked up many times. The chain uses TRBV5-5 and TRBJ1-6; D might be TRBD1 (6 bases). Trimming stripped 7 bases from V and 7 bases from J, with 12 bases between. Germline V gives CDR1 SGHKS, CDR2 YYEKEE (reference sequence). The CDR3 is 13 residues long. CDR3 nucleotide sequence: TGTGCCAGCGAGGCTACAGGGAATTCACCCCTCCACTTT. Protein product: CASEATGNSPLHF.

This clonotype has a count of ten or more. This chain connects TRBV3-1 to TRBJ1-2; the match to TRBD1 covers 8 bases. V dropped 1 base and J dropped 7; count of bases not matched to a gene: 2. The CDR3 is made up of 13 amino acids. CDR1 is LGHDT, CDR2 YNNKEL, per germline (reference sequence). CDR3: CASSQVDRAGYTF. DNA of the CDR3: TGTGCCAGCAGCCAAGTGGACAGGGCTGGCTACACCTTC.

This clonotype occurred many times. The chain employs TRBV12-3 or TRBV12-4 and TRBJ2-7; 9 bases line up with TRBD1. Trimming at V came to 7 bases and at J to 3 bases, leaving 4 bases not matched to a gene. This CDR3 region has 13 residues. CDR3 DNA sequence: TGTGCCAGCACCTCGGGACAGGGCTACGAGCAGTACTTC. Amino acids: CASTSGQGYEQYF.

This clonotype was found many times. V and J are TRBV5-1 and TRBJ2-2; the D is unclear. Trimming cost V 3 bases and J 0 bases, with 9 bases left between them. The length of the CDR3 is 15 residues. Germline V gene sequence: CDR1 SGHRS, CDR2 YFSETQ. The CDR3 nucleotides are TGCGCCAGCAGCTCGGACGTCGCGAACACCGGGGAGCTGTTTTTT. It codes for CASSSDVANTGELFF.

A word on this clonotype: Since a much larger clone is just one base distant, this may be a read error. The V and J genes are TRBV12-5 and TRBJ1-5; 9 bases are shared with TRBD1. V lost 3 bases and J lost 5; bases outside the gene matches: 8. The length of the CDR3 is 16 residues. Germline CDR1 is LGHNT and CDR2 is FRNRAP. CDR3 nucleotides: TGTGCTAGTGGTTTCGTACGGGGACAGGGCTATCAGCCCCAGCATTTT. Its protein is CASGFVRGQGYQPQHF.

V gene TRBV5-4 combines with J gene TRBJ2-5; a possible D gene is TRBD2 (6 bases). The CDR3 runs to 14 residues. Germline V gene lookup returns CDR1 SGHNT and CDR2 YYREEE (reference sequence). V was pared by 4 bases and J by 5 bases, with 15 bases between. CDR3 region: CASSKNGSGETQYF. CDR3 nucleotides: TGTGCCAGCAGCAAAAACGGGAGCGGGGAGACCCAGTACTTC. Supplemented by reference TRBV5-4 and TRBJ2-5, the full variable domain reads ETGVTQSPTHLIKTRGQQVTLRCSSQSGHNTVSWYQQALGQGPQFIFQYYREEENGRGNFPPRFSGLQFPNYSSELNVNALELDDSALYLCASSKNGSGETQYFGPGTRLLVL.

The chain is built from TRBV4-1 and TRBJ2-5; no definite D call. Germline lookup yields CDR1 MGHRA and CDR2 YSYEKL. The CDR3 is 15 residues long. The V end lost 1 base, the J end lost 1 base, and 10 bases lay between the germline ends. The CDR3 sequence: CASSQGADLQETQYF. In DNA, the CDR3 is TGCGCCAGCAGCCAAGGGGCAGACCTCCAAGAGACCCAGTACTTC.

This clonotype was seen many times. The chain employs TRBV4-2 and TRBJ2-7, with D maybe TRBD1 (6 bases). The V end lost 0 bases, the J end lost 6 bases, and 9 bases lay between the germline ends. Germline CDR1 and CDR2: LGHNA and YNFKEQ. The CDR3 length is 13 residues. The CDR3 here is CASSQDVRGEQYF. The CDR3 nucleotides read TGTGCCAGCAGCCAAGATGTCAGGGGCGAGCAGTACTTC.